The 7 T cell receptor beta chains in this list originate from one sample, sequenced in a study of early stage breast cancer tumors. Sequencing used immunoSEQ multiplex PCR; TCRdb keeps in-frame clones, though not all of them. This sample has under 35,000 clones; about 83% occur once, and the top ten carry less than 9.5%. The sequenced sample was blood. The receptor source for this set is a person in their fifties with breast cancer.

The chain joins TRBV7-2 to TRBJ2-7; TRBD1 is a possible D gene (6 bases). The CDR3 totals 14 residues. Per the germline V gene, CDR1 is SGHTA and CDR2 is FQGNSA. Deletions cut 5 bases from V and 0 bases from J, with 11 bases between. CDR3: CASSPRQASYEQYF. CDR3 bases: TGTGCCAGCAGCCCGCGACAGGCCTCCTACGAGCAGTACTTC.

The rearrangement links TRBV29-1 to TRBJ2-5; D call uncertain. The CDR3 has 12 residues. The V gene's germline CDR1 is SQVTM and CDR2 ANQGSEA. Deletions cut 3 bases from V and 4 bases from J, with 9 bases between. CDR3 in amino acids: CSVDWSTETQYF. DNA of the CDR3: TGCAGCGTTGATTGGAGTACAGAGACCCAGTACTTC.

CDR3 nucleotides: TGTGCCAGCAGTTTCTGGCAGGGGCTTTTCGATGAGCAGTTCTTC. Amino acid sequence: CASSFWQGLFDEQFF. The chain employs TRBV27 and TRBJ2-1; D is perhaps TRBD1 (6 bases). V shed 3 bases and J shed 8 bases, with 17 bases lying between them. CDR3 length equals 15 residues. Germline V gene sequence: CDR1 MNHEY, CDR2 SMNVEV (reference sequence).

The V gene is TRBV10-3, the J gene TRBJ1-5; 8 nucleotides line up with TRBD1. The CDR3 covers 15 residues. The trim removed 10 bases at V and 3 bases at J, leaving 11 bases unmatched. Germline V gene sequence: CDR1 ENHRY, CDR2 SYGVKD. CDR3 nucleotides: TGTGCCACGACGCCGGACAGGGCCTTCAATCAGCCCCAGCATTTT. This sequence encodes CATTPDRAFNQPQHF.

This clone has a handful of counts. The rearrangement uses TRBV7-9 and TRBJ1-2, with TRBD1 matching 7 bases. V was clipped by 3 bases and J by 4 bases; unmatched bases: 2. CDR3 length equals 13 residues. Germline values: CDR1 SEHNR, CDR2 FQNEAQ (reference sequence). CDR3 in DNA: TGTGCCAGCAGCTTGACAGGGATCTATGGCTACACCTTC. Protein: CASSLTGIYGYTF.

The genes are TRBV25-1 and TRBJ2-2; D possibly matches TRBD1 or TRBD2 (5 bases each). Germline V gene data show CDR1 as MGHDK and CDR2 as SYGVNS. V was shortened by 8 bases and J by 5 bases, with 9 bases between the two germline ends. This CDR3 spans 12 amino acids. The CDR3 nucleotides are TGTGCCAGCGGCTGGGGGACCGGGGAGCTGTTTTTT. It specifies CASGWGTGELFF.

The chain links TRBV19 to TRBJ1-1; D is uncertain. The CDR3 covers 14 residues. Trimming took 3 bases from V and 5 from J, leaving 13 bases between them. Germline lookup yields CDR1 LNHDA and CDR2 SQIVND (reference sequence). Here the CDR3 DNA reads TGTGCCAGTAGTATTGGAGGCGCGGGGACTGAAGCTTTCTTT. Translated, it gives CASSIGGAGTEAFF.